The 11 T cell receptor beta chains below were found in one sample sequenced in a study of lymphopenia after photon versus proton radiotherapy. Measured with immunoSEQ multiplex PCR; TCRdb has only the in-frame clones, and not every one. The sample contains about 26,000 clones, less than 90% of which appear only once. Sequenced material: peripheral blood, taken from a patient treated with photon-based radiotherapy. Source of these receptors: a woman aged 50 to 60 with pancreatic cancer.

This clone has more than one count but fewer than ten. This chain connects TRBV10-3 to TRBJ2-5; TRBD2 is a possible D gene (5 bases). This CDR3 is 13 amino acids long. Germline CDR1 and CDR2: ENHRY and SYGVKD. Trimming shortened V by 7 bases and J by 1 base, and 10 bases separated the two germline ends. The CDR3 is CAITRDPQETQYF. CDR3 DNA: TGTGCCATCACCCGGGATCCCCAAGAGACCCAGTACTTC.

The chain carries TRBV6-5 and TRBJ1-3, with D possibly matching TRBD1 (6 bases). The CDR3 has 14 amino acids. Trimming shortened V by 8 bases and J by 2 bases, and 13 bases separated the two germline ends. CDR1 and CDR2 from the germline V gene are MNHEY and SVGAGI. The CDR3 coding sequence is TGTGCCAGCGGGTCGGGGGCAGCTGGAAACACCATATATTTT. It specifies CASGSGAAGNTIYF.

This clone came up a few times. The chain uses TRBV5-8 and TRBJ1-3; no definite D call. The V gene lost 3 bases and the J gene lost 4 bases, with 11 bases spanning the gap. Germline assignment: CDR1 SGHTS and CDR2 YDEGEE. The CDR3 runs to 14 residues. CDR3 protein: CASSYPGAGNTIYF. Written as DNA, the CDR3 is TGTGCCAGCAGCTACCCGGGAGCAGGAAACACCATATATTTT.

The chain couples TRBV5-4 to TRBJ2-3; maybe TRBD2 (6 bases). Deletions cut 2 bases from V and 4 bases from J, with 11 bases between. Looked up from germline, CDR1 is SGHNT and CDR2 is YYREEE (reference sequence). The CDR3 covers 14 residues. The CDR3: CASSFSGKADTQYF. CDR3 nucleotides: TGTGCCAGCAGCTTTAGCGGAAAGGCAGATACGCAGTATTTT.

This rearrangement joins TRBV10-3 to TRBJ2-5, with TRBD1 matching 7 bases. Germline-derived CDR1 and CDR2 are ENHRY and SYGVKD. The CDR3 is 12 residues long. V shed 4 bases and J 11 bases; nucleotides not matched to a gene: 7. The CDR3 loop is CAISGTGIEQYF. CDR3 DNA: TGTGCCATCAGTGGGACAGGCATAGAGCAGTACTTC.

V gene TRBV18 combines with J gene TRBJ1-2, with 7 bases that match TRBD1. Trimming cost V 4 bases and J 3 bases; bases outside gene matches: 11. Germline CDR1 and CDR2: KGHSH and LQKENI. The CDR3 runs 16 residues. The CDR3 region has the DNA TGTGCCAGCTCACTGTCCGGGACAGACTCCCACTATGGCTACACCTTC. Its translation is CASSLSGTDSHYGYTF.

This clone turned up a few times. V and J are TRBV7-9 and TRBJ2-2; 7 bases line up with TRBD2. Unmatched junction bases numbered 4, after V lost 6 bases and J lost 6 bases. CDR1 is SEHNR and CDR2 is FQNEAQ in the germline V gene (reference sequence). The CDR3 contains 13 residues. The CDR3 nucleotides are TGTGCCAGCAGACCTCTAGCGGCCGGGGAGCTGTTTTTT. Translated, it gives CASRPLAAGELFF.

The CDR3 DNA reads TGTGCCAGCAGTTTATCAGGGGGGTCGCGGGGCTACACCTTC. It translates to CASSLSGGSRGYTF. The rearrangement links TRBV28 to TRBJ1-2, with 7 positions matching TRBD1. This CDR3 region has 14 residues. V lost 1 base to trimming and J lost 8 bases; unmatched junction nucleotides: 7. The V gene's germline CDR1 is MDHEN and CDR2 SYDVKM.

This chain connects TRBV18 to TRBJ1-4, with D possibly TRBD1 on 6 matching bases. The germline V gene encodes CDR1 KGHSH and CDR2 LQKENI. The ends were cut back, 0 bases at V and 8 bases at J, with 13 bases in the middle. The CDR3 is made up of 15 amino acids. The CDR3 bases are TGTGCCAGCTCACCACCGGGGGCGAGTGTAGAAAAACTGTTTTTT. Encoded protein: CASSPPGASVEKLFF.

This clone showed up just a few times. CDR3 in amino acids: CASSILAGAGNEQFF. The CDR3 DNA reads as TGTGCCAGTAGTATACTAGCGGGAGCGGGCAATGAGCAGTTCTTC. The chain joins TRBV19 to TRBJ2-1; 10 bases are shared with TRBD2. Germline V gene lookup returns CDR1 LNHDA and CDR2 SQIVND (reference sequence). The CDR3 totals 15 residues. The V segment lost 2 bases and the J segment 6 bases; nucleotides outside the gene matches: 4.

CDR3 in DNA: TGTGCCAGCCTCCATTCAGGGGCGCACACAGATACGCAGTATTTT. It is translated as CASLHSGAHTDTQYF. J is TRBJ2-3 and V is TRBV27, with a weak D call TRBD1 (6 bases). CDR3 length: 15 amino acids. Trimming took 8 bases from V and 2 from J, leaving 17 bases between them. Looked up from germline, CDR1 is MNHEY and CDR2 is SMNVEV (reference sequence).